The 31 T cell receptor beta chains in this list originate from one sample, sequenced in a study of T cell responses to AZD1222 COVID-19 vaccine. Assay used: immunoSEQ multiplex PCR; TCRdb lists only in-frame clones, some missing. The sample has approximately 130,000 clones, roughly 89% seen once. Sequenced material: peripheral blood, taken on day 0 of MenACWY control vaccination. These receptors originate from an adult in good health.

The chain uses TRBV6-6 and TRBJ2-1; possible D gene TRBD1, 6 bases. Germline V lookup: CDR1 MNHNY, CDR2 SVGAGI (reference sequence). CDR3 size: 18 residues. Trimming cost V 5 bases and J 1 base, with 21 bases left between them. In nucleotides, the CDR3 is TGTGCCAGCAGTCCTTCGAGGACAGCAATTATGTCCTACAATGAGCAGTTCTTC. It is translated as CASSPSRTAIMSYNEQFF.

Written as DNA, the CDR3 is TGTGCCAGCAGCATTCAGGGGGGGACTAATGAAAAACTGTTTTTT. It specifies CASSIQGGTNEKLFF. This sequence joins TRBV6-5 and TRBJ1-4, with 7 bases aligning to TRBD1. The CDR3 runs 15 residues. Germline assignment: CDR1 MNHEY and CDR2 SVGAGI. V gave up 6 bases and J gave up 2 bases; unmatched junction bases: 6.

The chain is built from TRBV5-1 and TRBJ2-1; 8 nucleotides line up with TRBD2. V lost 4 bases, J lost 7 bases, and 10 bases stayed unmatched. Germline CDR1 reads SGHRS; CDR2 reads YFSETQ. There are 15 residues in the CDR3. As DNA, the CDR3 is TGCGCCAGCAGCGTAGTCGGGGTAGCGGGGAATGAGCAGTTCTTC. Its translation is CASSVVGVAGNEQFF.

The chain employs TRBV19 and TRBJ2-1, with TRBD2 as a possible D gene (6 bases). In germline, CDR1 is LNHDA, CDR2 SQIVND (reference sequence). The V end lost 5 bases, the J end lost 1 base, and 12 bases lay between the germline ends. The CDR3 runs to 15 residues. CDR3 protein: CASSYGGASYNEQFF. CDR3 nucleotides: TGTGCCAGTAGTTACGGGGGAGCGTCCTACAATGAGCAGTTCTTC.

The J gene is TRBJ2-5, the V gene TRBV11-3; a weak D match, TRBD2 (6 bases). Germline V lookup: CDR1 SGHNT, CDR2 YENEEA. The V gene lost 1 base and the J gene lost 6 bases, with 15 bases spanning the gap. The CDR3 covers 15 residues. The CDR3 sequence: CASSLGSGPGQTQYF. The CDR3 DNA reads TGTGCCAGCAGCTTAGGCAGCGGGCCCGGGCAGACCCAGTACTTC.

The chain couples TRBV30 to TRBJ2-5; no definite D call. V gave up 5 bases and J gave up 3 bases, with 19 bases separating them. The CDR3 spans 15 residues. Germline lookup yields CDR1 GTSNPN and CDR2 SVGIG (reference sequence). In DNA, the CDR3 is TGTGCCTGGGGGGTCTCGAGATCTAAGGAAGAGACCCAGTACTTC. This gives the protein CAWGVSRSKEETQYF.

V is TRBV27 and J is TRBJ2-3; a possible D gene is TRBD2 (5 bases). V was clipped by 4 bases and J by 0 bases, with 11 bases between them. This CDR3 is built from 15 residues. From germline, CDR1 is MNHEY and CDR2 SMNVEV (reference sequence). Written as DNA, the CDR3 is TGTGCCAGCAGTTCCACTAGTTGGAGCACAGATACGCAGTATTTT. Its protein product is CASSSTSWSTDTQYF.

This clone is medium-sized. V is TRBV6-1 and J is TRBJ2-7; D gene ambiguous. Germline V CDR1 and CDR2: MNHNS, SASEGT. V was shortened by 2 bases and J by 2 bases, with 10 bases between the two germline ends. The CDR3 covers 14 residues. In DNA form, the CDR3 reads TGTGCCAGCAGTGAATTCCCCAGCCCCTACGAGCAGTACTTC. The encoded protein is CASSEFPSPYEQYF.

This chain connects TRBV7-6 to TRBJ2-2; D is undetermined. The CDR3 covers 17 residues. V lost 3 bases and J lost 0, with 14 bases in between. Germline V lookup: CDR1 SGHVS, CDR2 FNYEAQ. CDR3 loop: CASSLDLLGANTGELFF. The CDR3 DNA reads TGTGCCAGCAGCTTGGACCTACTTGGGGCGAACACCGGGGAGCTGTTTTTT.

The chain carries TRBV6-5 and TRBJ2-1; D unclear. CDR3 size: 15 residues. The germline V gene encodes CDR1 MNHEY and CDR2 SVGAGI. Trimming took 7 bases from V and 0 from J, leaving 13 bases between them. The CDR3: CASTPPHSSYNEQFF. CDR3 nucleotide sequence: TGTGCCAGCACCCCCCCCCATAGCTCCTACAATGAGCAGTTCTTC.

The chain couples TRBV6-2 or TRBV6-3 to TRBJ2-3; 9 positions match TRBD2. The CDR3 runs to 15 residues. Per the germline V gene, CDR1 is MNHEY and CDR2 is SVGEGT. The V and J ends lost 6 bases and 2 bases, in that order; junction bases with no gene match: 6. The CDR3 is CASSTGTSLTDTQYF. The CDR3 bases are TGTGCCAGCAGCACCGGGACTAGCCTCACAGATACGCAGTATTTT.

The chain employs TRBV5-1 and TRBJ2-7; TRBD2 aligns across 10 bases. V dropped 5 bases and J dropped 5; count of bases not matched to a gene: 13. The CDR3 covers 16 residues. Per the germline V gene, CDR1 is SGHRS and CDR2 is YFSETQ. CDR3 residues: CASSLRASGSPDEQYF. The CDR3 region has the DNA TGCGCCAGCAGTCTAAGGGCTAGCGGGAGCCCCGACGAGCAGTACTTC.

The chain couples TRBV9 to TRBJ1-1; D may be TRBD1 (6 bases). Germline loops: CDR1 SGDLS, CDR2 YYNGEE. This CDR3 spans 18 amino acids. V was trimmed by 4 bases and J by 2 bases, leaving 24 bases between them. In DNA form, the CDR3 reads TGTGCCAGCAGCAAGCAAGGAGGGGGTAGTATCAGAAACACTGAAGCTTTCTTT. As protein: CASSKQGGGSIRNTEAFF.

The V gene is TRBV23-1, the J gene TRBJ1-5; D is unclear. TRBV23-1 qualifies as an ORF whose function is uncertain. The CDR3 covers 13 residues. V shed 1 base and J shed 3 bases, with 4 bases lying between them. CDR3 sequence: CASSQYANQPQHF. In nucleotides, the CDR3 is TGCGCCAGCAGTCAATATGCCAATCAGCCCCAGCATTTT.

The rearrangement joins TRBV28 to TRBJ1-6; D remains ambiguous. In germline, CDR1 is MDHEN, CDR2 SYDVKM. The V end lost 3 bases, the J end lost 7 bases, and 13 bases lay between the germline ends. The CDR3 is 15 residues long. The CDR3 region is CASSLLGSGNSPLHF. The CDR3 DNA reads TGTGCCAGCAGTTTGCTAGGGTCGGGAAATTCACCCCTCCACTTT.

This clone has a single count. This chain uses TRBV25-1 with TRBJ2-5; D is tentatively TRBD1 or TRBD2 (5 bases each). This CDR3 is built from 15 residues. In germline, CDR1 is MGHDK, CDR2 SYGVNS. V lost 1 base and J lost 5, with 14 bases in between. The CDR3 DNA reads TGTGCCAGCAGTGAATTCAGAGGGGATGGGGAGACCCAGTACTTC. Translation gives CASSEFRGDGETQYF.

The chain couples TRBV9 to TRBJ2-2; no firm D call. This CDR3 comprises 16 residues. V was clipped by 0 bases and J by 1 base, with 10 bases between them. Germline-derived CDR1 and CDR2 are SGDLS and YYNGEE. The CDR3: CASSVGRLRNTGELFF. CDR3 DNA: TGTGCCAGCAGCGTAGGCCGGCTTCGGAACACCGGGGAGCTGTTTTTT.

This chain links TRBV6-6 with TRBJ2-3, with D perhaps TRBD2 (5 bases). Germline-derived CDR1 and CDR2 are MNHNY and SVGAGI (reference sequence). Between the trimmed V and J ends, which lost 7 bases and 0 bases, there was a span of 8 bases. This CDR3 is built from 13 residues. CDR3 bases: TGTGCCAGCACTTGGACTAGCACAGATACGCAGTATTTT. This gives the protein CASTWTSTDTQYF.

The chain carries TRBV10-3 and TRBJ1-5; D gene ambiguous. Trimming shortened V by 0 bases and J by 11 bases, and 8 bases separated the two germline ends. The V gene's germline CDR1 is ENHRY and CDR2 SYGVKD. There are 12 residues in the CDR3. The CDR3 DNA reads as TGTGCCATCAGTGAGTCGACGGACTCCCAGCATTTT. This codes for CAISESTDSQHF.

V usage is TRBV2 and J usage is TRBJ2-7, with D hard to call. Germline V gives CDR1 SNHLY, CDR2 FYNNEI. The CDR3 loop spans 14 amino acids. The V end was cut by 4 bases, the J end by 2 bases, with 12 bases between. This chain's CDR3 is CASSGPLKPYEQYF. The CDR3 nucleotides are TGTGCCAGCAGTGGGCCCTTAAAACCCTACGAGCAGTACTTC. Full variable domain (rest looked up from reference TRBV2 and TRBJ2-7): EPEVTQTPSHQVTQMGQEVILRCVPISNHLYFYWYRQILGQKVEFLVSFYNNEISEKSEIFDDQFSVERPDGSNFTLKIRSTKLEDSAMYFCASSGPLKPYEQYFGPGTRLTVT.

The chain is built from TRBV19 and TRBJ2-1, with 11 bases lining up with TRBD2. The CDR3 sequence is 16 residues long. V lost 7 bases to trimming and J lost 0 bases; unmatched junction nucleotides: 5. The germline gives CDR1 LNHDA, CDR2 SQIVND (reference sequence). CDR3 sequence: CASKTSGTSSYNEQFF. CDR3 bases: TGTGCCAGTAAGACTAGCGGGACGAGCTCCTACAATGAGCAGTTCTTC.

V is TRBV3-1 (or the pseudogene TRBV3-2) and J is TRBJ2-1; a weak D match, TRBD2 (5 bases). This CDR3 region has 12 residues. V was pared by 8 bases and J by 5 bases, with 10 bases between. The germline gives CDR1 LGHDT, CDR2 YNNKEL (reference sequence). This CDR3 reads CASGSLDNEQFF. The CDR3 DNA is TGTGCCAGCGGGAGTTTAGACAATGAGCAGTTCTTC.

The chain recombines TRBV4-3 with TRBJ1-2; D is possibly TRBD1 (6 bases). Germline loops: CDR1 LGHNA, CDR2 YSLEER. The CDR3 has 15 residues. With 0 bases removed from V and 3 bases from J, the gap between germline ends came to 11 bases. For the CDR3, the DNA is TGCGCCAGCAGCCAAGATTTCGAGGGGGACTATGGCTACACCTTC. Amino acid sequence: CASSQDFEGDYGYTF.

The chain employs TRBV4-3 and TRBJ2-1, with TRBD2 matching 9 bases. The CDR3 totals 17 residues. V was clipped by 4 bases and J by 0 bases; unmatched bases: 7. Germline V gene data show CDR1 as LGHNA and CDR2 as YSLEER. CDR3 sequence reads: CASSRASGASSYNEQFF. The CDR3 DNA reads TGCGCCAGCAGCCGAGCTAGCGGGGCCAGCTCCTACAATGAGCAGTTCTTC.

The genes are TRBV5-1 and TRBJ1-1; maybe TRBD1 (6 bases). The germline V gene has CDR1 SGHRS and CDR2 YFSETQ. Trimming left V 2 bases short and J 5 bases short, with 19 bases between. The CDR3 sequence is 16 residues long. Here the CDR3 reads CASSFYGGNPTTEAFF. The CDR3 DNA reads TGCGCCAGCAGCTTTTACGGGGGCAACCCTACGACTGAAGCTTTCTTT.

The V call is TRBV5-4, the J call TRBJ2-1; 14 bases fit TRBD2. With 4 bases clipped from V and 4 bases from J, the junction kept 4 bases outside the gene matches. CDR3 length: 16 residues. Germline V gene sequence: CDR1 SGHNT, CDR2 YYREEE (reference sequence). DNA for the CDR3: TGTGCCAGCAGCATTGGGACTAGCGGGAGTTACAATGAGCAGTTCTTC. Translated, it gives CASSIGTSGSYNEQFF.

The chain links TRBV15 to TRBJ1-5; maybe TRBD1 (6 bases). Looked up from germline, CDR1 is LNHNV and CDR2 is YYDKDF (reference sequence). Trimming shortened V by 7 bases and J by 7 bases, and 14 bases separated the two germline ends. The CDR3 has 13 amino acids. CDR3 region: CATTTQGPQPQHF. CDR3 nucleotides: TGTGCCACCACGACACAGGGCCCCCAGCCCCAGCATTTT.

The chain is built from TRBV5-8 and TRBJ1-1; no definite D call. Trimming took off 4 bases at V and 5 bases at J, with 12 bases between the two ends. The CDR3 spans 13 residues. CDR1 and CDR2 (germline): SGHTS, YDEGEE. The CDR3 region has the DNA TGTGCCAGCAGCCCGCATCAGTGGACTGAAGCTTTCTTT. Translation gives CASSPHQWTEAFF.

The chain recombines TRBV9 with TRBJ2-1, with D perhaps matching TRBD1 (6 bases). Trimming left V 2 bases short and J 9 bases short, with 21 bases between. CDR1 is SGDLS and CDR2 is YYNGEE in the germline V gene. CDR3 length: 16 residues. CDR3 region: CASSVTGTHRAAEQFF. CDR3 coding DNA: TGTGCCAGCAGCGTCACCGGGACACACCGCGCCGCTGAGCAGTTCTTC.

The V and J genes are TRBV6-5 and TRBJ1-1; D possibly corresponds to TRBD1 (5 bases). This CDR3 region has 15 residues. The V end was cut by 2 bases, the J end by 1 base, with 11 bases between. Germline V gene lookup returns CDR1 MNHEY and CDR2 SVGAGI. In DNA form, the CDR3 reads TGTGCCAGCAGTTACCCGATGGGGCGGAACACTGAAGCTTTCTTT. It codes for CASSYPMGRNTEAFF.

The gene calls are TRBV19 and TRBJ2-1, with a weak D call TRBD2 (5 bases). The CDR3 has 15 residues. Trimming removed 5 bases at V and 12 bases at J, with 23 bases between. CDR1 is LNHDA and CDR2 is SQIVND in the germline V gene (reference sequence). The CDR3 nucleotides are TGTGCCAGTAGTCCGGGAAGAGGGTATCCCCTGTTGCAGTTCTTC. Translating it yields CASSPGRGYPLLQFF.